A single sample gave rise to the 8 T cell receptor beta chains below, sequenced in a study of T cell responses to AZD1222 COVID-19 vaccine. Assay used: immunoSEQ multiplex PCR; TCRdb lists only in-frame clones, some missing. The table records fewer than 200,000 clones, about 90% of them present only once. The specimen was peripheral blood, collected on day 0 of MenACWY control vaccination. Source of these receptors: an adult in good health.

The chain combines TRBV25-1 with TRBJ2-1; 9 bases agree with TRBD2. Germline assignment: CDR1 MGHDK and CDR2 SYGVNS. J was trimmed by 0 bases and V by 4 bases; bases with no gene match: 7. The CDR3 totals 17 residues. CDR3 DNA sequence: TGTGCCAGCAGTGGGACCACGACTAGCGGCTCCTACAATGAGCAGTTCTTC. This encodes CASSGTTTSGSYNEQFF.

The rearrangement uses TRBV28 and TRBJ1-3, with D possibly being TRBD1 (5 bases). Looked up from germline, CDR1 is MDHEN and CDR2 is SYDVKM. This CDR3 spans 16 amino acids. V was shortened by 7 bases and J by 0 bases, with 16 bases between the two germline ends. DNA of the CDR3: TGTGCCAGCACCCCTGGGGGAATTCCCTCTGGAAACACCATATATTTT. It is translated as CASTPGGIPSGNTIYF.

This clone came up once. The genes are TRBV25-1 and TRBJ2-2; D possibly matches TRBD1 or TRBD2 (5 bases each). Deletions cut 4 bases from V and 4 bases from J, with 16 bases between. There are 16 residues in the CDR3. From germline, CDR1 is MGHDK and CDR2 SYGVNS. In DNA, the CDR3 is TGTGCCAGCAGTGGGGGGAGCGGCCGCGGCACCGGGGAGCTGTTTTTT. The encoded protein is CASSGGSGRGTGELFF. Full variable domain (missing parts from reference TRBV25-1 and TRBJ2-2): EADIYQTPRYLVIGTGKKITLECSQTMGHDKMYWYQQDPGMELHLIHYSYGVNSTEKGDLSSESTVSRIRTEHFPLTLESARPSHTSQYLCASSGGSGRGTGELFFGEGSRLTVL.

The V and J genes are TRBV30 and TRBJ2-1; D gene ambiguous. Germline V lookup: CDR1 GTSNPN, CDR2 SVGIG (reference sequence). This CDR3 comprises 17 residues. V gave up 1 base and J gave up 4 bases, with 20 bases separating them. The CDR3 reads CAWSASRTDLNYNEQFF. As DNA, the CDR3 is TGTGCCTGGAGTGCTTCCCGGACCGACCTCAATTACAATGAGCAGTTCTTC.

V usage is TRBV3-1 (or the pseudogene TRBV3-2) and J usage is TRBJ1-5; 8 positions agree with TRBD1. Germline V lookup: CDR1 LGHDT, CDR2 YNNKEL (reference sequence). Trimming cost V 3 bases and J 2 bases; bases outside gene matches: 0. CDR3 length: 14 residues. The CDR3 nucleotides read TGTGCCAGCAGCCAGACAGGGGGCAATCAGCCCCAGCATTTT. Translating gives CASSQTGGNQPQHF.

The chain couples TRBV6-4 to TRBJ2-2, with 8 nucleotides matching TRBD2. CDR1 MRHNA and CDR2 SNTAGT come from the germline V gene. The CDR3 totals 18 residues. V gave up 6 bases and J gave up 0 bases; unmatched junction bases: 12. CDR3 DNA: TGTGCCAGCAGACCATACAGCGGGGGCGACGCGAACACCGGGGAGCTGTTTTTT. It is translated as CASRPYSGGDANTGELFF.

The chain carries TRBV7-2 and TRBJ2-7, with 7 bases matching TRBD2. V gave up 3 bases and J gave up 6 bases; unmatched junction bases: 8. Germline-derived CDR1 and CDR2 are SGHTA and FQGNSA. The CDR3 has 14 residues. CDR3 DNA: TGTGCCAGCAGCTTGACTAGAGGCGGGAGCGAGCAGTACTTC. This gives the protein CASSLTRGGSEQYF.

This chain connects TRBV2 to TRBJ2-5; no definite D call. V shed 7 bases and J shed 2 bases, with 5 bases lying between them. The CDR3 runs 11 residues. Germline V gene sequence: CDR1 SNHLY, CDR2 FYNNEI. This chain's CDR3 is CASMRQETQYF. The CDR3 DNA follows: TGTGCCAGCATGCGTCAAGAGACCCAGTACTTC.